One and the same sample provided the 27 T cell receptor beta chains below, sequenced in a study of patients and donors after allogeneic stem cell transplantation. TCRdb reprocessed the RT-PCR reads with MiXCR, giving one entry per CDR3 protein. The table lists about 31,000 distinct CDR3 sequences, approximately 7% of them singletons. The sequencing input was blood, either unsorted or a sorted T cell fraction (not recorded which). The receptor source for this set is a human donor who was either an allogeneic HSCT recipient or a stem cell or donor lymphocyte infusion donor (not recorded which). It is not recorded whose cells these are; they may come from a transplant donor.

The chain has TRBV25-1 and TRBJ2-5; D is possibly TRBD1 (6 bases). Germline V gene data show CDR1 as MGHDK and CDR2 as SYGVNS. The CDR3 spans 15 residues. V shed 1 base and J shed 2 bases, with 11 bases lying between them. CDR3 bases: TGTGCCAGCAGTGAATTAGGGACATTTCAAGAGACCCAGTACTTC. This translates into CASSELGTFQETQYF.

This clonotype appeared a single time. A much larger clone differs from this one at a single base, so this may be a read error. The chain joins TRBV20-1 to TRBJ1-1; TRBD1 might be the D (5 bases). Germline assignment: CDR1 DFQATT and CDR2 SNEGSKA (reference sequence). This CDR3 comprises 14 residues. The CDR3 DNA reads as TGCAGTGCTAGTACGGGGGTAATGAACACTGATGCTTTCTTT. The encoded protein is CSASTGVMNTDAFF.

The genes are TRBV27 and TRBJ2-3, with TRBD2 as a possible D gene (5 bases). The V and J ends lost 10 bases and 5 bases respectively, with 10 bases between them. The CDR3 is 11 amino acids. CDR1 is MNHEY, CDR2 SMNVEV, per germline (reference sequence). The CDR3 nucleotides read TGTGCCACCGGAGGAGGAGATACGCAGTATTTT. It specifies CATGGGDTQYF.

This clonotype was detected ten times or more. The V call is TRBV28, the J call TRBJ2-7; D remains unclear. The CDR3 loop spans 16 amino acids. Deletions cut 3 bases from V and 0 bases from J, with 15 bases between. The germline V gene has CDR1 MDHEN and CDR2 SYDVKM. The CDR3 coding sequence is TGTGCCAGCAGTTTCCTACTATATGCAGCCTCCTACGAGCAGTACTTC. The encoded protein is CASSFLLYAASYEQYF.

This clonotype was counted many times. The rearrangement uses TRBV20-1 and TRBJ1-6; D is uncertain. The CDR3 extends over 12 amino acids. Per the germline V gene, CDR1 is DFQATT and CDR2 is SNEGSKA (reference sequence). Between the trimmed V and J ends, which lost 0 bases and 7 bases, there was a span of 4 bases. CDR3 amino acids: CSARDPNSPLHF. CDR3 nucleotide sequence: TGCAGTGCTAGAGATCCAAATTCACCCCTCCACTTT.

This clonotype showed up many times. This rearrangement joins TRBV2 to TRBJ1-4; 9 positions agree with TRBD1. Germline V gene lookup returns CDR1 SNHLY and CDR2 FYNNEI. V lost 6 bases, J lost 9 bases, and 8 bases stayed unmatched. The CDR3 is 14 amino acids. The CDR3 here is CASSSDRGNQKLFF. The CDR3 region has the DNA TGTGCCAGCAGCTCGGACAGGGGAAACCAAAAACTGTTTTTT.

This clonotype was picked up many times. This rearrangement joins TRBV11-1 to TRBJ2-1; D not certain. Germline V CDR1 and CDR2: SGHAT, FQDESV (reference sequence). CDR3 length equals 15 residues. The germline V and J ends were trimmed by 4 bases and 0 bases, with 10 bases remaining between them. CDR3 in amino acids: CASSWQSSSYNEQFF. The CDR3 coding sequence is TGTGCCAGCAGCTGGCAGTCCAGCTCCTACAATGAGCAGTTCTTC.

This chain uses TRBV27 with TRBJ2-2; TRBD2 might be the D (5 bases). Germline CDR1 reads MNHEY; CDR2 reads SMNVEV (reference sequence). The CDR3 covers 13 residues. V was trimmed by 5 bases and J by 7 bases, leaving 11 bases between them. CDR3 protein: CASSPSLIGELFF. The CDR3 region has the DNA TGTGCCAGCAGTCCTAGCCTCATCGGGGAGCTGTTTTTT.

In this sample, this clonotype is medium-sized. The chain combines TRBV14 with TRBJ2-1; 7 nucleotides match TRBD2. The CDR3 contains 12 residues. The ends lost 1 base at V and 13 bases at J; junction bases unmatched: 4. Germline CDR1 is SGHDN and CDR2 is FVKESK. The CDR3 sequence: CASSQGGLVQFF. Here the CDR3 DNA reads TGTGCCAGCAGCCAAGGCGGACTAGTACAGTTCTTC.

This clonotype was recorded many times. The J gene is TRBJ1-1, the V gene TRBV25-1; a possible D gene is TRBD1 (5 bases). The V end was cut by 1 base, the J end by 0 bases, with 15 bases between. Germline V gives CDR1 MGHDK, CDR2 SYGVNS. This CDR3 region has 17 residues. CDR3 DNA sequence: TGTGCCAGCAGTGAATGGGGCAGAACAGAGATGAACACTGAAGCTTTCTTT. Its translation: CASSEWGRTEMNTEAFF. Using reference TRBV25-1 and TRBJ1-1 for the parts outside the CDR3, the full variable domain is EADIYQTPRYLVIGTGKKITLECSQTMGHDKMYWYQQDPGMELHLIHYSYGVNSTEKGDLSSESTVSRIRTEHFPLTLESARPSHTSQYLCASSEWGRTEMNTEAFFGQGTRLTVV.

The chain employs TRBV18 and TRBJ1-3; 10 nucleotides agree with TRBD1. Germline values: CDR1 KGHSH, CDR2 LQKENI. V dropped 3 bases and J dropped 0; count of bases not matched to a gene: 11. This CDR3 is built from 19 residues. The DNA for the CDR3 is TGTGCCAGCTCACCCGTCCCGGGACAGGGGCCGAACTCTGGAAACACCATATATTTT. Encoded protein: CASSPVPGQGPNSGNTIYF.

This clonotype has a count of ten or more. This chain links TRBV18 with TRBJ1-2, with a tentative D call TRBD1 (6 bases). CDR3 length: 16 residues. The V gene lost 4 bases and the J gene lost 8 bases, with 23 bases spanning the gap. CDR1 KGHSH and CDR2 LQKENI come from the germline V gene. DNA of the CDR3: TGTGCCAGCTCACTATCTGGACAGTCGGTGATGAAGGGCTACACCTTC. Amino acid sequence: CASSLSGQSVMKGYTF.

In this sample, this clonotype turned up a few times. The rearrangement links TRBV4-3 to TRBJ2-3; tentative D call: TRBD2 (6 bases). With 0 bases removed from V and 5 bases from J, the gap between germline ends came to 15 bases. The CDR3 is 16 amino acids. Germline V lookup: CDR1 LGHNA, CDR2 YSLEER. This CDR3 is CASSQDSREFEDTQYF. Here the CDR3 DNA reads TGCGCCAGCAGCCAAGATAGCCGGGAGTTCGAAGATACGCAGTATTTT.

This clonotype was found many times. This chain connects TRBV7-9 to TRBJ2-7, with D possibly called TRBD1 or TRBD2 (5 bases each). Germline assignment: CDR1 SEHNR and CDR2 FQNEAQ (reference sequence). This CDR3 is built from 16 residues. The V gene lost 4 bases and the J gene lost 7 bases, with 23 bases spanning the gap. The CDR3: CASSWGPPGLSGEQYF. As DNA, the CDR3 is TGTGCCAGCAGCTGGGGACCACCAGGTTTGTCCGGGGAGCAGTACTTC.

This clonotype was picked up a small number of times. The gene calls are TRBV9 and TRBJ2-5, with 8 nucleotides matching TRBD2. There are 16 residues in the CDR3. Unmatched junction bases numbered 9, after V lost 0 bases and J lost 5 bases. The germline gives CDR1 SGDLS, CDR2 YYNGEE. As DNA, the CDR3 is TGTGCCAGCAGCGTAGGCGCGGGAGGAGGCCGGGAGACCCAGTACTTC. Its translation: CASSVGAGGGRETQYF.

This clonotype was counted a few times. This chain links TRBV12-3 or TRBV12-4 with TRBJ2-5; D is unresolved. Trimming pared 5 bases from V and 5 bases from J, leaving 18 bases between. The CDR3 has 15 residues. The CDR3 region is CASSPDGPRTETQYF. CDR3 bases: TGTGCCAGCAGTCCGGACGGGCCTAGGACGGAGACCCAGTACTTC.

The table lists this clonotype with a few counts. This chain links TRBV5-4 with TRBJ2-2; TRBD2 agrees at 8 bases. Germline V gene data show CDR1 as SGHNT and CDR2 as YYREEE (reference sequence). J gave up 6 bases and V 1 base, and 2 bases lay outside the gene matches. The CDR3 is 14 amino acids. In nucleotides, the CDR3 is TGTGCCAGCAGCTTGTCGGGAGGGGCCGGGGAGCTGTTTTTT. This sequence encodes CASSLSGGAGELFF.

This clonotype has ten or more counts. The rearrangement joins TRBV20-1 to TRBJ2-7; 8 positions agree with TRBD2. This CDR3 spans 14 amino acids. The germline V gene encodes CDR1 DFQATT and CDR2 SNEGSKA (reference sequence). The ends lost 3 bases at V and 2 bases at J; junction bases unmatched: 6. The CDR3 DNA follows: TGCAGTGCTAGCCCGGGACTAGTAACCTACGAGCAGTACTTC. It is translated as CSASPGLVTYEQYF.

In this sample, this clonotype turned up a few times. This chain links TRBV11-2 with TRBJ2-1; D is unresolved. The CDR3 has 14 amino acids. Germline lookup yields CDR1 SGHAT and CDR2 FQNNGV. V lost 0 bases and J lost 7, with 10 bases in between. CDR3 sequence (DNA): TGTGCCAGCAGCTTAGATGCCCCGGCTAATGAGCAGTTCTTC. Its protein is CASSLDAPANEQFF.

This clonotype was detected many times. In nucleotides, the CDR3 is TGTGCCAGCAGCGTAGGGGGCACGAACACCGGGGAGCTGTTTTTT. This translates into CASSVGGTNTGELFF. The V gene is TRBV9, the J gene TRBJ2-2; possibly TRBD1 for D (5 bases). This CDR3 has 15 amino acids. Trimming shortened V by 0 bases and J by 0 bases, and 6 bases separated the two germline ends. Germline V gives CDR1 SGDLS, CDR2 YYNGEE.

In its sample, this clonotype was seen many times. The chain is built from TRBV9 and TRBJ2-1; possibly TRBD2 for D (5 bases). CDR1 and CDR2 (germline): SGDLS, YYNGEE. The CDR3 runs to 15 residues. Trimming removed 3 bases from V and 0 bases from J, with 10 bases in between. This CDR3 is CASSARVSSYNEQFF. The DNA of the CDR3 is TGTGCCAGCAGCGCGAGGGTGAGCTCCTACAATGAGCAGTTCTTC.

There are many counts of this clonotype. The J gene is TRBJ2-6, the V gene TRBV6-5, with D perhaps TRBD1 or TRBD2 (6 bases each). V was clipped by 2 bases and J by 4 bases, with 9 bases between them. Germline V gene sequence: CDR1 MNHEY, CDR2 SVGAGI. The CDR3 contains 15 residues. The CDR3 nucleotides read TGTGCCAGCAGTTACAAGGGGGGAGGGGCCAACGTCCTGACTTTC. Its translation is CASSYKGGGANVLTF.

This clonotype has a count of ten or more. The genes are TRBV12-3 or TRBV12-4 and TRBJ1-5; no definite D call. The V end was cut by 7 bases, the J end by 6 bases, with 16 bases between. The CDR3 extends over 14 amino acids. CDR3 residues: CASTGLATGQPQHF. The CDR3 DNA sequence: TGTGCCAGCACAGGACTTGCGACGGGTCAGCCCCAGCATTTT.

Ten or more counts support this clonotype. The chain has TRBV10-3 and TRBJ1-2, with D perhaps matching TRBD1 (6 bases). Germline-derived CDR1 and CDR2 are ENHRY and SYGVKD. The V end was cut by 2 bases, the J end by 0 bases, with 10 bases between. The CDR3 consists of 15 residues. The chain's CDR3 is CAISEDRIANYGYTF. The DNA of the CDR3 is TGTGCCATCAGTGAGGACAGGATAGCTAACTATGGCTACACCTTC.

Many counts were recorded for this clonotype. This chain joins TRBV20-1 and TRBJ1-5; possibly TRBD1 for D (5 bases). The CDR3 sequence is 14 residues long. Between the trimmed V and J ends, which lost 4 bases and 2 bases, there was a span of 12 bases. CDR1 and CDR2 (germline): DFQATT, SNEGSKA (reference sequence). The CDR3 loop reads CSAIELGGNQPQHF. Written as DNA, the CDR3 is TGCAGTGCTATAGAGTTAGGGGGCAATCAGCCCCAGCATTTT.

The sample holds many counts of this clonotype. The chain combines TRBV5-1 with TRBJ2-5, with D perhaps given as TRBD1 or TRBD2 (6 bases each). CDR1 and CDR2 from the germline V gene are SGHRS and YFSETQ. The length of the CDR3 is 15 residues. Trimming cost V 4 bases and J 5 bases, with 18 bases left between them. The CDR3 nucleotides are TGCGCCAGCAGCCGCGGAGGGACAAACGAGGAGACCCAGTACTTC. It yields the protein CASSRGGTNEETQYF. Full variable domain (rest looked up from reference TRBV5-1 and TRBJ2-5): KAGVTQTPRYLIKTRGQQVTLSCSPISGHRSVSWYQQTPGQGLQFLFEYFSETQRNKGNFPGRFSGRQFSNSRSEMNVSTLELGDSALYLCASSRGGTNEETQYFGPGTRLLVL.

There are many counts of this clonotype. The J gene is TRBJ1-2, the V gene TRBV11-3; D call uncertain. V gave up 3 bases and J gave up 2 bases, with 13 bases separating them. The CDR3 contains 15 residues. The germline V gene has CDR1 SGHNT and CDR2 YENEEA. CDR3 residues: CASSFSRAGNYGYTF. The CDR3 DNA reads TGTGCCAGCAGCTTTTCACGGGCTGGGAACTATGGCTACACCTTC.